These 30 T cell receptor beta chains were sequenced from one sample in a study of blood T cells in healthy people across ages. PCR was performed a second time for roughly 7 to 12 cycles using a sample-barcoded 5' primer and a J-beta primer mix. TCRdb used MiXCR to reprocess the 5' RACE reads, holding one entry per CDR3 protein. The table records approximately 1.5 million distinct CDR3 sequences, about 35% of them present only once. Sequenced sample: blood. The receptors originated from a woman aged 25 to 39 in good health.

The chain couples TRBV9 to TRBJ1-4; D ambiguous. The CDR3 contains 16 residues. V lost 4 bases and J lost 7, with 20 bases in between. Germline V gene lookup returns CDR1 SGDLS and CDR2 YYNGEE. The CDR3 is CASSCRFKGLVEKLFF. CDR3 DNA sequence: TGTGCCAGCAGCTGCCGGTTTAAGGGTTTGGTTGAAAAACTGTTTTTT.

A word on this clonotype: One end of the junction fails to match germline, which may point to a read error. The J gene is TRBJ2-5, the V gene TRBV5-1; D is undetermined. The CDR3 covers 13 residues. Germline CDR1 SGHRS, CDR2 YFSETQ. CDR3 residues: CAGSSGGSETQYF. The DNA for the CDR3 is TGCGCCGGCAGCTCGGGCGGCTCAGAGACCCAGTACTTC. Full variable domain (rest looked up from reference TRBV5-1 and TRBJ2-5): KAGVTQTPRYLIKTRGQQVTLSCSPISGHRSVSWYQQTPGQGLQFLFEYFSETQRNKGNFPGRFSGRQFSNSRSEMNVSTLELGDSALYLCAGSSGGSETQYFGPGTRLLVL.

The chain employs TRBV6-1 and TRBJ1-5; D not resolved. Trimming took 5 bases from V and 3 from J, leaving 11 bases between them. The CDR3 runs 14 residues. Germline CDR1 reads MNHNS; CDR2 reads SASEGT. This CDR3 is CASSSRALNQPQHF. The CDR3 region has the DNA TGTGCCAGCAGTTCCCGGGCCCTCAATCAGCCCCAGCATTTT.

The rearrangement uses TRBV9 and TRBJ2-7, with TRBD1 identical over 10 bases. Germline CDR1 is SGDLS and CDR2 is YYNGEE. Trimming cost V 0 bases and J 7 bases; bases outside gene matches: 7. The length of the CDR3 is 15 residues. The CDR3 here is CASSVAGQGWDEQYF. The CDR3 nucleotides read TGTGCCAGCAGCGTAGCGGGACAGGGGTGGGATGAGCAGTACTTC.

V and J are TRBV20-1 and TRBJ2-5; 8 bases match TRBD1. The better agreement between TRBJ2-1 and the DNA end casts doubt on the J call. Germline CDR1 and CDR2: DFQATT and SNEGSKA (reference sequence). This CDR3 is built from 13 residues. CDR3 residues: CSLDRGLQETQFF. CDR3 DNA: TGCAGCCTCGACAGGGGACTCCAAGAGACCCAGTTCTTC.

The rearrangement joins TRBV28 to TRBJ1-6; 9 bases line up with TRBD1. The junction had 6 bases not matched to a gene; V was cut back by 3 bases and J by 9 bases. The length of the CDR3 is 15 residues. Germline CDR1 MDHEN, CDR2 SYDVKM. In DNA, the CDR3 is TGTGCCAGCAGTTTTAACAGGGGGCCAACTTCACCCCTCCACTTT. This sequence encodes CASSFNRGPTSPLHF.

With respect to this clonotype: One end of the junction varies from germline; a read error may be responsible. The chain couples TRBV4-2 to TRBJ2-5; 9 bases agree with TRBD1. CDR3 length equals 14 residues. CDR1 and CDR2 from the germline V gene are LGHNA and YNFKEQ. The CDR3 nucleotides read TGTGTCAGCAGCCAGGGACAGGGACAAGAGACCCAGTACTTC. Translated: CVSSQGQGQETQYF.

This clonotype was picked up a small number of times. V is TRBV2 and J is TRBJ2-4; TRBD1 matches 8 bases. Looked up from germline, CDR1 is SNHLY and CDR2 is FYNNEI. The V gene end was trimmed by 7 bases and the J gene end by 9 bases; junction bases not matched to a gene: 17. The CDR3 consists of 16 residues. The CDR3 DNA is TGTGCCAGCAATACATATCCCGGGACAGGAGGGACCATTCAGTACTTC. Protein product: CASNTYPGTGGTIQYF.

The chain employs TRBV20-1 and TRBJ1-1, with D possibly TRBD1 on 5 matching bases. Germline CDR1 and CDR2: DFQATT and SNEGSKA (reference sequence). CDR3 length: 14 residues. V was pared by 6 bases and J by 10 bases, with 24 bases between. In DNA, the CDR3 is TGCAGTGCCACAATAATAATACGGGGGATGCGAGCTTTCTTT. Its protein product is CSATIIIRGMRAFF.

The gene calls are TRBV12-3 or TRBV12-4 and TRBJ2-3, with 7 bases matching TRBD2. This CDR3 region has 16 residues. V gave up 6 bases and J gave up 2 bases; unmatched junction bases: 11. This chain's CDR3 is CASSSGLVWATDTQYF. The CDR3 coding sequence is TGTGCCAGCAGCTCTGGACTAGTTTGGGCCACAGATACGCAGTATTTT.

This chain uses TRBV5-1 with TRBJ2-7, with D possibly matching TRBD1 (5 bases). Looked up from germline, CDR1 is SGHRS and CDR2 is YFSETQ. This CDR3 has 15 residues. V lost 0 bases, J lost 5 bases, and 15 bases lay in between. The CDR3 nucleotides read TGCGCCAGCAGCTTGGTATCAGGGTCTTGCAACGAGCAGTACTTC. Translated: CASSLVSGSCNEQYF.

The chain couples TRBV6-4 to TRBJ2-1; TRBD2 is a possible D gene (5 bases). The CDR3 contains 14 residues. Germline V lookup: CDR1 MRHNA, CDR2 SNTAGT. V lost 2 bases, J lost 9 bases, and 14 bases lay in between. The CDR3 region is CASSDHPSSSEQFF. CDR3 nucleotides: TGTGCCAGCAGTGACCATCCATCTAGCAGTGAGCAGTTCTTC.

Notes on this clonotype: This may arise from a read error, as a much more abundant clone is one base away. V gene TRBV6-6 combines with J gene TRBJ2-7; D perhaps matches TRBD1 (6 bases). From germline, CDR1 is MNHNY and CDR2 SVGAGI (reference sequence). This CDR3 is 14 amino acids long. The CDR3 spells CATQAGTYSYGQYF. The DNA for the CDR3 is TGTGCCACCCAAGCAGGGACATACTCCTACGGGCAGTACTTC.

A few counts support this clonotype. This chain uses TRBV19 with TRBJ2-1; 9 positions agree with TRBD1. With V trimmed by 3 bases and J by 9 bases, 3 bases remained unmatched. CDR3 length equals 13 residues. Germline V gene lookup returns CDR1 LNHDA and CDR2 SQIVND (reference sequence). The CDR3 here is CASSIYRGLEQFF. CDR3 in DNA: TGTGCCAGTAGTATTTACAGGGGGCTTGAGCAGTTCTTC.

This rearrangement joins TRBV3-1 to TRBJ2-7; maybe TRBD2 (7 bases). Germline lookup yields CDR1 LGHDT and CDR2 YNNKEL (reference sequence). The CDR3 covers 16 residues. With 1 base removed from V and 0 bases from J, the gap between germline ends came to 13 bases. The CDR3 protein is CASSQGAGASSYEQYF. The CDR3 nucleotides are TGTGCCAGCAGCCAAGGTGCGGGGGCCAGCTCCTACGAGCAGTACTTC.

This clonotype has a count of ten or more. This chain links TRBV10-3 with TRBJ2-7; no definite D call. Deletions cut 5 bases from V and 2 bases from J, with 10 bases between. The CDR3 sequence is 13 residues long. Germline V gene data show CDR1 as ENHRY and CDR2 as SYGVKD. Written as DNA, the CDR3 is TGTGCCATCAGTATCCCGGGTCCCTACGAGCAGTACTTC. Translating gives CAISIPGPYEQYF.

This clonotype appeared a few times. The rearrangement joins TRBV4-1 to TRBJ1-2; D is ambiguous. The germline V and J ends were trimmed by 0 bases and 4 bases, with 9 bases remaining between them. The CDR3 spans 14 residues. CDR1 MGHRA and CDR2 YSYEKL come from the germline V gene. As DNA, the CDR3 is TGCGCCAGCAGCCAAGACCCACAGTTCTATGGCTACACCTTC. This gives the protein CASSQDPQFYGYTF.

The genes are TRBV20-1 and TRBJ1-4; 10 bases fit TRBD1. This CDR3 is 15 amino acids long. The V segment lost 3 bases and the J segment 5 bases; nucleotides outside the gene matches: 6. CDR1 and CDR2 from the germline V gene are DFQATT and SNEGSKA (reference sequence). The CDR3 protein is CSASPKTGGNEKLFF. CDR3 nucleotide sequence: TGCAGTGCTAGCCCCAAGACAGGGGGCAATGAAAAACTGTTTTTT.

V and J are TRBV11-2 and TRBJ2-5, with 7 bases matching TRBD2. The CDR3 has 15 amino acids. The V segment lost 3 bases and the J segment 8 bases; nucleotides outside the gene matches: 12. Germline V gene lookup returns CDR1 SGHAT and CDR2 FQNNGV. CDR3 nucleotide sequence: TGTGCCAGCAGCTTCCCGCCCCCGGGGAGGGTCACCCAGTACTTC. Translated, it gives CASSFPPPGRVTQYF.

The V and J genes are TRBV4-1 and TRBJ2-7, with TRBD2 identical over 13 bases. J gave up 3 bases and V 1 base, and 9 bases lay outside the gene matches. The CDR3 spans 18 residues. CDR1 and CDR2 from the germline V gene are MGHRA and YSYEKL. The DNA of the CDR3 is TGCGCCAGCAGCCAAGGTGTATCACTAGCGGGAGGGCTCTACGAGCAGTACTTC. Translation gives CASSQGVSLAGGLYEQYF.

Worth noting for this clonotype: A read error may produce the germline difference seen at one junction end. The V gene is TRBV29-1, the J gene TRBJ2-1; no definite D call. CDR3 length equals 12 residues. CDR1 is SQVTM, CDR2 ANQGSEA, per germline. CDR3 sequence reads: CSVEWHYSEQFF. In nucleotides, the CDR3 is TGCAGCGTTGAATGGCACTACAGTGAGCAGTTCTTC.

V gene TRBV10-1 combines with J gene TRBJ1-1; perhaps TRBD1 as D (6 bases). Trimming took off 6 bases at V and 6 bases at J, with 11 bases between the two ends. Germline V gene lookup returns CDR1 WNHNN and CDR2 SYGVQD (reference sequence). The CDR3 consists of 12 residues. The chain's CDR3 is CASSEGQSEAFF. The CDR3 DNA reads as TGCGCCAGCAGCGAAGGACAGTCTGAAGCTTTCTTT.

The chain recombines TRBV5-1 with TRBJ2-1, with D maybe TRBD1 (6 bases). The V end lost 5 bases, the J end lost 8 bases, and 11 bases lay between the germline ends. The germline CDR1 and CDR2 sequences are SGHRS and YFSETQ. This CDR3 region has 12 residues. The chain's CDR3 is CASRTGRDEQFF. The DNA of the CDR3 is TGCGCCAGCAGGACAGGAAGAGATGAGCAGTTCTTC.

Only a few counts were recorded for this clonotype. This chain connects TRBV12-3 or TRBV12-4 to TRBJ1-4; D is undetermined. This CDR3 is built from 14 residues. V gave up 7 bases and J gave up 1 base, with 10 bases separating them. DNA of the CDR3: TGTGCCAGCACCCCGGGGAGAACTAATGAAAAACTGTTTTTT. Its protein is CASTPGRTNEKLFF.

In its sample, this clonotype was seen many times. This chain joins TRBV5-5 and TRBJ2-7; D is perhaps TRBD2 (6 bases). The CDR3 contains 13 residues. V was pared by 2 bases and J by 5 bases, with 11 bases between. The V gene's germline CDR1 is SGHKS and CDR2 YYEKEE (reference sequence). The CDR3 loop reads CASSFTPGDEQYF. CDR3 DNA sequence: TGTGCCAGCAGCTTCACGCCGGGAGACGAGCAGTACTTC.

The chain has TRBV4-1 and TRBJ2-7, with 8 bases aligning to TRBD1. CDR1 and CDR2 from the germline V gene are MGHRA and YSYEKL. This CDR3 is 14 amino acids long. J lost 2 bases, V lost 4 bases, and 4 bases had no gene match. As DNA, the CDR3 is TGCGCCAGCAGCCCGGGACAGGATCCCTACGAGCAGTACTTC. It encodes CASSPGQDPYEQYF.

The J gene is TRBJ2-5, the V gene TRBV5-1; TRBD2 matches 7 bases. The J call is uncertain, as TRBJ2-7 better fits the DNA end. This CDR3 region has 14 residues. Germline lookup yields CDR1 SGHRS and CDR2 YFSETQ. DNA for the CDR3: TGCGCCAGCAGCTTGACTGGCGGGAGTAGCGAGCAGTACTTC. Translation: CASSLTGGSSEQYF.

This clonotype has only a few counts. The chain couples TRBV20-1 to TRBJ2-1; 7 nucleotides match TRBD1. In germline, CDR1 is DFQATT, CDR2 SNEGSKA (reference sequence). The CDR3 is 15 residues long. With V trimmed by 5 bases and J by 1 base, 8 bases remained unmatched. The CDR3 DNA sequence: TGCAGTGCTCTACCAGGGGGACAGTCCTACAATGAGCAGTTCTTC. Translating it yields CSALPGGQSYNEQFF.

The genes are TRBV5-1 and TRBJ2-7; possible D gene TRBD1, 5 bases. Germline V gives CDR1 SGHRS, CDR2 YFSETQ. V lost 0 bases to trimming and J lost 5 bases, with 9 bases between them. The CDR3 loop spans 13 amino acids. DNA of the CDR3: TGCGCCAGCAGCTTGGAGGCAGGGAACGAGCAGTACTTC. This translates into CASSLEAGNEQYF.

This sequence joins TRBV4-1 and TRBJ2-3; D gene uncertain. Trimming cost V 0 bases and J 6 bases, with 13 bases left between them. Germline CDR1 MGHRA, CDR2 YSYEKL. The CDR3 totals 15 residues. The CDR3 DNA follows: TGCGCCAGCAGCCAAGATAAACTCTTCGGGGATACGCAGTATTTT. Amino acids: CASSQDKLFGDTQYF.